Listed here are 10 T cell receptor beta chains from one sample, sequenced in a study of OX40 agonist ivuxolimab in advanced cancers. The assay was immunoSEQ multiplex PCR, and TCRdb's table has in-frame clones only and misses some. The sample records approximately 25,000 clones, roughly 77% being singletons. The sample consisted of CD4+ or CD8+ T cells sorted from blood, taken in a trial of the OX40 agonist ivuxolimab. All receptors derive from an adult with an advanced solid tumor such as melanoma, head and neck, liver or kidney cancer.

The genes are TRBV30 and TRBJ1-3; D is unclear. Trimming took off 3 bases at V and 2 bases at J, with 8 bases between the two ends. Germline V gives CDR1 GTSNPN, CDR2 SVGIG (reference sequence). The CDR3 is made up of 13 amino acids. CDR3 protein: CAWSRTAGNTIYF. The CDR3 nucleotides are TGTGCCTGGAGCAGGACGGCTGGAAACACCATATATTTT.

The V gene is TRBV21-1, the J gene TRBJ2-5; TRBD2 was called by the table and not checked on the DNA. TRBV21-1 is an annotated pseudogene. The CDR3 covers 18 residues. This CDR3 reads CASSKVGTSGRGGENQYF. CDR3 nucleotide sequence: TGTGCCAGCAGCAAAGTAGGGACTAGCGGGAGGGGGGGAGAGAACCAGTACTTC.

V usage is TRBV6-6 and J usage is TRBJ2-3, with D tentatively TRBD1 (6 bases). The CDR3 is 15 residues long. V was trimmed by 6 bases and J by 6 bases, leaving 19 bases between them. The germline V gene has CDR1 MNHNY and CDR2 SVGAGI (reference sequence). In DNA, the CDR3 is TGTGCCAGCAGAGAAGGACCCCCAGGGGAGGATACGCAGTATTTT. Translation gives CASREGPPGEDTQYF.

CDR3 coding DNA: TGTGCCATCAGTGATGGGGGTTTGGGCTCCTACGAGCAGTACTTC. Translated, it gives CAISDGGLGSYEQYF. The V gene is TRBV10-3, the J gene TRBJ2-7; TRBD1 or TRBD2 may be the D gene (5 bases each). Germline-derived CDR1 and CDR2 are ENHRY and SYGVKD. CDR3 length equals 15 residues. V was pared by 3 bases and J by 0 bases, with 12 bases between.

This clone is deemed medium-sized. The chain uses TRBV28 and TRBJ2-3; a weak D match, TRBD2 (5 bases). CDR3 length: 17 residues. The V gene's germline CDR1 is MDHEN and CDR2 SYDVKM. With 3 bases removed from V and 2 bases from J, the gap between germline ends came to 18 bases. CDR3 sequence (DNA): TGTGCCAGCAGTTTGGAGTCGATAGGGAGTCCCACAGATACGCAGTATTTT. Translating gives CASSLESIGSPTDTQYF.

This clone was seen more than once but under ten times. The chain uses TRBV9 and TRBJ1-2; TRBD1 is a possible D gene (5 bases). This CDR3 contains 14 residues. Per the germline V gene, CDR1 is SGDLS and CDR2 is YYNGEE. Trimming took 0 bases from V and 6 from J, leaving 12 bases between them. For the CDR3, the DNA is TGTGCCAGCAGCGTAGAGTGGGGGGATGATGGCTACACCTTC. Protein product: CASSVEWGDDGYTF.

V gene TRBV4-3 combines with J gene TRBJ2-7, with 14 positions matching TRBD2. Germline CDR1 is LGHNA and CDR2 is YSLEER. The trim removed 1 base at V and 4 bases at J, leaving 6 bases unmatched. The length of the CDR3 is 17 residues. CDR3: CASSQGIGLAGGYEQYF. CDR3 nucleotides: TGCGCCAGCAGCCAAGGTATCGGACTAGCGGGAGGATACGAGCAGTACTTC.

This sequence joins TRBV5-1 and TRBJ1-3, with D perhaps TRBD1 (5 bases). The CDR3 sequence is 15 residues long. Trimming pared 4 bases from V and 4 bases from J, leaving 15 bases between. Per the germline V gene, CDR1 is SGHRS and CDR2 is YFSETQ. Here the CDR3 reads CASSPSGGAGNTIYF. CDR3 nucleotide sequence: TGCGCCAGCAGCCCCTCGGGGGGAGCGGGAAACACCATATATTTT.

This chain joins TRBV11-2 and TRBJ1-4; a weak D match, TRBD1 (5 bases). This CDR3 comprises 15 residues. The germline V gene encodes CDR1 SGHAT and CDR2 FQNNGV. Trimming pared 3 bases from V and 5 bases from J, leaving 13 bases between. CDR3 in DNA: TGTGCCAGCAGCTTTGGCACAGGAATGAATGAAAAACTGTTTTTT. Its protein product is CASSFGTGMNEKLFF.

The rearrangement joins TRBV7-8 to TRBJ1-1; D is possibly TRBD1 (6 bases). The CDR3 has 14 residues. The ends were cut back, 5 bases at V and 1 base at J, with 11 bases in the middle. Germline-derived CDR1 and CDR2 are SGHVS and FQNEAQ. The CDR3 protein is CASSQGLGNTEAFF. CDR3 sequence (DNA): TGTGCCAGCAGCCAGGGGTTGGGGAACACTGAAGCTTTCTTT.